One sample yielded the 5 T cell receptor beta chains listed below, sequenced in a study of cytomegalovirus exposure and HLA in healthy donors. Vbeta (60) and Jbeta (13) primers were used in the PCR. The protocol was immunoSEQ multiplex PCR, while the TCRdb copy is restricted to in-frame clones and leaves out a portion. The table lists about 200,000 clones, around 87% of them singletons. The specimen sequenced was PBMCs. These receptors were collected from a woman under 30 in good health and CMV-seronegative.

This chain joins TRBV6-6 and TRBJ1-1, with D possibly matching TRBD1 (5 bases). V was cut by 9 bases and J by 3 bases, with 23 bases left in between. CDR3 length: 16 residues. The V gene's germline CDR1 is MNHNY and CDR2 SVGAGI (reference sequence). The DNA for the CDR3 is TGTGCCAGTGTGCATGGGGGGATTTCGAGCGACACTGAAGCTTTCTTT. Its translation: CASVHGGISSDTEAFF.

The chain recombines TRBV7-8 with TRBJ2-7, with TRBD1 identical over 8 bases. Germline trimming cut 5 bases from V and 3 bases from J; bases unmatched to any gene: 6. The CDR3 runs to 14 residues. Germline assignment: CDR1 SGHVS and CDR2 FQNEAQ. DNA for the CDR3: TGTGCCAGCAGCATCCAGGGGGCAGACTACGAGCAGTACTTC. This codes for CASSIQGADYEQYF.

The chain uses TRBV5-1 and TRBJ1-5, with 7 bases lining up with TRBD1. Germline CDR1 SGHRS, CDR2 YFSETQ. The V segment lost 2 bases and the J segment 6 bases; nucleotides outside the gene matches: 5. The CDR3 totals 14 residues. The CDR3 sequence: CASSLEPGGQPQHF. The CDR3 DNA follows: TGCGCCAGCAGCTTAGAACCAGGGGGTCAGCCCCAGCATTTT. The whole variable domain, remainder taken from reference TRBV5-1 and TRBJ1-5, is KAGVTQTPRYLIKTRGQQVTLSCSPISGHRSVSWYQQTPGQGLQFLFEYFSETQRNKGNFPGRFSGRQFSNSRSEMNVSTLELGDSALYLCASSLEPGGQPQHFGDGTRLSIL.

This clone was detected only once. V gene TRBV28 combines with J gene TRBJ2-1; 11 nucleotides agree with TRBD1. Germline values: CDR1 MDHEN, CDR2 SYDVKM. The CDR3 spans 15 residues. J was trimmed by 8 bases and V by 5 bases; bases with no gene match: 8. CDR3 in DNA: TGTGCCAGCAGTACCCCCGGGACAGGGGGAGATGAGCAGTTCTTC. As protein: CASSTPGTGGDEQFF.

This clone was seen once. The gene calls are TRBV4-3 and TRBJ2-1, with D possibly TRBD1 on 7 matching bases. V was shortened by 1 base and J by 7 bases, with 14 bases between the two germline ends. CDR3 length: 15 residues. Germline values: CDR1 LGHNA, CDR2 YSLEER. For the CDR3, the DNA is TGCGCCAGCAGCCAAGGGGTCAGGGGGAGGAATGAGCAGTTCTTC. Residues: CASSQGVRGRNEQFF.